These T cell receptor beta chains were read from a single sample in a study of cytomegalovirus exposure and HLA in healthy donors. Data came from immunoSEQ multiplex PCR; TCRdb stores just in-frame clones and leaves some out. The profile shows fewer than 200,000 clones, 68% of them singletons. The material sequenced was PBMCs. All receptors come from a man in his fifties or sixties in good health and CMV-seronegative. The CDR3 runs from the conserved cysteine through the conserved F or W.

>TRBJ2-1|TRBV28
CASSPSNEQFF
>TRBJ1-6|TRBV9
CASSPNRGQSSYNSPLHF
>TRBJ2-7|TRBV7-6
CASSLGYQAYEQYF
>TRBJ1-2|TRBV7-9
CASSTQTGAYGYTF
>TRBJ1-6|TRBV11-2
CASSSYNSPLHF
>TRBJ2-3|TRBV5-1
CASSWDGETTDTQYF
>TRBJ2-3|TRBV2
CASSASGGPSDTQYF
>TRBJ1-1|TRBV6-5
CASSQGGTEAFF
>TRBJ2-5|TRBV6-1
CASSEGFSGGQETQYF
>TRBJ2-7|TRBV7-6
CASSSTVSHEQYF
>TRBJ1-4|TRBV5-5
CASSYYSAGTNEKLFF
>TRBJ1-2|TRBV4-3
CASSQLTGGVYGYTF
>TRBJ1-5|TRBV10-1
CASNVGQDSNQPQHF
>TRBJ2-7|TRBV11-2
CASSLGTGTYEQYF
>TRBJ2-7|TRBV21-1
CASISTTGAKFLEQYF
>TRBJ1-5|TRBV23-1
CASSSTEKGNQPQHF
>TRBJ2-3|TRBV2
CASSRLAGATDTQYF
>TRBJ1-2|TRBV7-3
CASSSGTDRAGYGYTF
>TRBJ2-7|TRBV10-1
CASCWPRDRDFYEQYF
>TRBJ2-1|TRBV7-6
CASSPVSGYNEQFF
>TRBJ1-5|TRBV2
CASSLGAYQPQHF
>TRBJ2-5|TRBV6-1
CASSYMLETQYF
>TRBJ2-3|TRBV6-5
CASRRQSLSTDTQYF
>TRBJ2-5|TRBV5-4
CASTPGAGVSGETQYF
>TRBJ1-2|TRBV5-6
CASSATGTGPSGYTF
>TRBJ2-3|TRBV7-6
CASSLKGGTDTQYF
>TRBJ1-2|TRBV29-1
CSVIRQGYGYTF
>.|TRBV5-4
CASGERGSSYEQYF
>TRBJ1-6|TRBV6-5
CASSYGGSSYNSPLHF
>TRBJ1-1|TRBV6-5
CASRMTENTEAFF